This record covers a single T cell receptor beta chain. Its antigen is currently unknown. This sample was included in a study of T cell responses to AZD1222 COVID-19 vaccine. Study results and caveats: Only 5 to 7 AZD1222 recipients were seropositive at baseline.

Assay: immunoSEQ multiplex PCR; the TCRdb copy retains only in-frame clones and omits some. The sample yields fewer than 120,000 clones, roughly 93% seen once. Material: peripheral blood, obtained 28 days after the second AZD1222 dose. The TCR sequence derives from an adult who received the AZD1222 COVID-19 vaccine.

The CDR3 nucleotides read TGTGCCAGCTCACCCGCCAACCACGGGCTTGATGGCTACACCTTC. Translated: CASSPANHGLDGYTF. This chain joins TRBV18 and TRBJ1-2; D gene unclear. The CDR3 is 15 amino acids. Trimming stripped 3 bases from V and 6 bases from J, with 17 bases between. Germline assignment: CDR1 KGHSH and CDR2 LQKENI.